Below are 23 T cell receptor beta chains sequenced from a single sample in a study of early T cells in non-severe SARS-CoV-2 infection (dated by TCRdb to 2020 to 2023). Library preparation was by 5' RACE. TCRdb names NextSeq 500 as the instrument used. Starting from the raw public reads, TCRdb applied fastp trimming at Q25, assembled clones with MiXCR and retained in-frame beta chains. Each record represents a unique CDR3 protein, reported with the most common genes and DNA among its rows. Recorded for this sample are about 30,000 distinct CDR3 sequences; about 3.9% of them occurred a single time. In total, the top ten clones hold more than 6.5% of the sample. The sequencing sample was made of whole blood. Receptor source: an adult who was a healthcare worker with PCR-confirmed SARS-CoV-2 infection or an uninfected control (not recorded which).

This clonotype was recorded at least ten times. The chain's CDR3 is CSPVPAGGPDTQYF. In DNA form, the CDR3 reads TGCAGTCCCGTTCCAGCGGGAGGGCCAGATACGCAGTATTTT. The rearrangement joins TRBV20-1 to TRBJ2-3; 10 nucleotides match TRBD2. This CDR3 region has 14 residues. In germline, CDR1 is DFQATT, CDR2 SNEGSKA (reference sequence). Trimming at V came to 8 bases and at J to 4 bases, leaving 9 bases not matched to a gene.

This clonotype was picked up many times. It is unclear where the CDR3 begins or ends on the DNA, so no DNA is shown, and the CDR3 is as TCRdb lists it. The rearrangement uses TRBV7-5 and TRBJ1-5. TRBV7-5 is a documented pseudogene. The CDR3 adds up to 18 amino acids, both ends counted. CDR3 in amino acids: CISVPEAYGYSYNQPQHF.

This clonotype was found many times. The V call is TRBV27, the J call TRBJ1-1; D remains ambiguous. V gave up 8 bases and J gave up 4 bases, with 8 bases separating them. The CDR3 is made up of 11 amino acids. Germline loops: CDR1 MNHEY, CDR2 SMNVEV (reference sequence). CDR3 DNA: TGTGCCAGCTTCTACGGCACTGAAGCTTTCTTT. It is translated as CASFYGTEAFF.

The sample holds many counts of this clonotype. The J gene is TRBJ1-1, the V gene TRBV25-1; unclear D gene. V dropped 1 base and J dropped 7 bases, with 4 bases sitting between them. Germline V CDR1 and CDR2: MGHDK, SYGVNS. The CDR3 spans 11 residues. CDR3 region: CASSEFDEAFF. CDR3 nucleotides: TGTGCCAGCAGTGAATTCGATGAAGCTTTCTTT.

This clonotype was detected many times. V gene TRBV3-1 combines with J gene TRBJ1-3; no definite D call. Germline V gives CDR1 LGHDT, CDR2 YNNKEL (reference sequence). The CDR3 is made up of 16 amino acids. V was trimmed by 0 bases and J by 1 base, leaving 10 bases between them. The CDR3 loop is CASSQDRGGSGNTIYF. The CDR3 DNA sequence: TGTGCCAGCAGCCAAGATAGAGGAGGGTCTGGAAACACCATATATTTT.

This clonotype was detected ten times or more. The chain combines TRBV6-6 with TRBJ2-3; D could derive from TRBD1 or TRBD2 (7 bases each). Germline CDR1 is MNHNY and CDR2 is SVGAGI (reference sequence). Trimming removed 4 bases from V and 11 bases from J, with 16 bases in between. The CDR3 sequence is 13 residues long. In DNA form, the CDR3 reads TGTGCCAGCAGTTCAGGGGGGGGGCTGGTGCAGTATTTT. Amino acids: CASSSGGGLVQYF.

This clonotype was seen ten or more times. The J gene is TRBJ1-6, the V gene TRBV7-6, with 10 bases identical to TRBD1. Per the germline V gene, CDR1 is SGHVS and CDR2 is FNYEAQ. Trimming at V came to 4 bases and at J to 6 bases, leaving 3 bases not matched to a gene. The CDR3 has 15 amino acids. The DNA of the CDR3 is TGTGCCAGCAGCTCGGGGACAGGGGTTAATTCACCCCTCCACTTT. The encoded protein is CASSSGTGVNSPLHF. Variable domain in full (rest from reference TRBV7-6 and TRBJ1-6): GAGVSQSPRYKVTKRGQDVALRCDPISGHVSLYWYRQALGQGPEFLTYFNYEAQQDKSGLPNDRFSAERPEGSISTLTIQRTEQRDSAMYRCASSSGTGVNSPLHFGNGTRLTVT.

This clonotype was counted a few times. The V gene is TRBV2, the J gene TRBJ1-1, with no clear D. Germline-derived CDR1 and CDR2 are SNHLY and FYNNEI. This CDR3 is built from 14 residues. V lost 6 bases and J 1 base, leaving 12 bases between the germline ends. The CDR3 DNA follows: TGTGCCAGCAGCCCTAGACTGGGGAACACTGAAGCTTTCTTT. Protein product: CASSPRLGNTEAFF.

This clonotype appeared many times. The chain employs TRBV5-5 and TRBJ2-1; 9 bases line up with TRBD1. This CDR3 comprises 15 residues. The V gene's germline CDR1 is SGHKS and CDR2 YYEKEE (reference sequence). Losses at the gene ends were 2 bases for V and 8 bases for J; bases not matched to a gene: 8. The CDR3 DNA reads TGTGCCAGCAGCTTCCCCGGGACAGGGCCCTATGAGCAGTTCTTC. Protein product: CASSFPGTGPYEQFF.

Ten or more counts support this clonotype. The CDR3 coding sequence is TGTGCCAGCAGTGAATGGGAAGCGGGGAGCACAGATACGCAGTATTTT. It encodes CASSEWEAGSTDTQYF. The gene calls are TRBV2 and TRBJ2-3; the match to TRBD2 covers 7 bases. CDR3 length equals 16 residues. J lost 0 bases, V lost 2 bases, and 5 bases had no gene match. Germline-derived CDR1 and CDR2 are SNHLY and FYNNEI.

The sample holds many counts of this clonotype. V is TRBV11-1 and J is TRBJ2-7; D is unclear. The CDR3 runs 12 residues. The germline V gene encodes CDR1 SGHAT and CDR2 FQDESV (reference sequence). V was pared by 3 bases and J by 7 bases, with 10 bases between. CDR3 sequence reads: CASSLDPIEQYF. As DNA, the CDR3 is TGTGCCAGCAGCTTGGATCCGATAGAGCAGTACTTC. The full variable domain, with the rest looked up from reference TRBV11-1 and TRBJ2-7, is EAEVAQSPRYKITEKSQAVAFWCDPISGHATLYWYRQILGQGPELLVQFQDESVVDDSQLPKDRFSAERLKGVDSTLKIQPAELGDSAMYLCASSLDPIEQYFGPGTRLTVT.

Ten or more counts support this clonotype. The J gene is TRBJ2-7, the V gene TRBV12-5, with 9 bases identical to TRBD1. The ends lost 5 bases at V and 5 bases at J; junction bases unmatched: 13. Germline V gene sequence: CDR1 LGHNT, CDR2 FRNRAP. This CDR3 is built from 16 residues. The CDR3: CASGPGGWTGVHEQYF. CDR3 nucleotide sequence: TGTGCTAGTGGTCCAGGGGGATGGACAGGGGTCCACGAGCAGTACTTC.

The chain is built from TRBV18 and TRBJ1-6, with D possibly matching TRBD1 (5 bases). V lost 6 bases, J lost 2 bases, and 14 bases lay in between. Germline assignment: CDR1 KGHSH and CDR2 LQKENI. The CDR3 has 16 amino acids. CDR3 amino acids: CASSLTDQPYNSPLHF. The CDR3 coding sequence is TGTGCCAGCTCCCTGACAGACCAGCCCTATAATTCACCCCTCCACTTT. The whole variable domain, filled in from reference TRBV18 and TRBJ1-6, reads NAGVMQNPRHLVRRRGQEARLRCSPMKGHSHVYWYRQLPEEGLKFMVYLQKENIIDESGMPKERFSAEFPKEGPSILRIQQVVRGDSAAYFCASSLTDQPYNSPLHFGNGTRLTVT.

This clonotype has ten or more counts. The CDR3 sequence is CATQDRASSAQYF. Here the CDR3 DNA reads TGTGCCACCCAGGACAGGGCGTCGAGTGCCCAGTACTTC. The gene calls are TRBV12-3 or TRBV12-4 and TRBJ2-5; TRBD1 agrees at 8 bases. The CDR3 is made up of 13 amino acids. The ends lost 10 bases at V and 9 bases at J; junction bases unmatched: 13.

This clonotype has at least ten counts. The J gene is TRBJ1-2, the V gene TRBV11-2; D possibly corresponds to TRBD1 (6 bases). The CDR3 runs to 13 residues. Trimming pared 1 base from V and 8 bases from J, leaving 11 bases between. Germline assignment: CDR1 SGHAT and CDR2 FQNNGV. CDR3 DNA: TGTGCCAGCAGCTTAGTGGGGGCAGAAGGCTACACCTTC. It codes for CASSLVGAEGYTF.

This clonotype was seen at least ten times. The chain's CDR3 is CASSAGWGGYTF. The CDR3 DNA is TGTGCCAGCAGTGCGGGATGGGGTGGCTACACCTTC. The V and J genes are TRBV6-1 and TRBJ1-2, with unresolved D. V was pared by 4 bases and J by 7 bases, with 10 bases between. The CDR3 runs to 12 residues. Germline CDR1 is MNHNS and CDR2 is SASEGT.

The sample holds many counts of this clonotype. The chain is built from TRBV7-3 and TRBJ2-5, with D hard to call. CDR1 is SGHTA and CDR2 is FQGTGA in the germline V gene. V lost 5 bases, J lost 5 bases, and 15 bases lay in between. The CDR3 loop spans 14 amino acids. CDR3 sequence reads: CASSARICVETQYF. In nucleotides, the CDR3 is TGTGCCAGCAGCGCCCGGATATGTGTGGAGACCCAGTACTTC.

Many counts were recorded for this clonotype. This chain joins TRBV5-1 and TRBJ2-7; TRBD1 might be the D (6 bases). Trimming pared 0 bases from V and 2 bases from J, leaving 6 bases between. Germline values: CDR1 SGHRS, CDR2 YFSETQ. The CDR3 extends over 13 amino acids. The CDR3 region has the DNA TGCGCCAGCAGCTTGGAGGGGGCCTACGAGCAGTACTTC. Its protein product is CASSLEGAYEQYF.

This clonotype was picked up many times. The chain has TRBV5-4 and TRBJ2-5; 13 bases are shared with TRBD2. Germline CDR1 and CDR2: SGHNT and YYREEE (reference sequence). Trimming took 3 bases from V and 4 from J; bases not matched to a gene: 6. The CDR3 is made up of 16 amino acids. CDR3: CASSYGLAGERETQYF. The CDR3 DNA reads as TGTGCCAGCAGCTATGGACTAGCGGGAGAAAGAGAGACCCAGTACTTC. Looking up the rest from reference TRBV5-4 and TRBJ2-5 gives the full variable domain: ETGVTQSPTHLIKTRGQQVTLRCSSQSGHNTVSWYQQALGQGPQFIFQYYREEENGRGNFPPRFSGLQFPNYSSELNVNALELDDSALYLCASSYGLAGERETQYFGPGTRLLVL.

About this clonotype itself: It may be a read error: a sequence one base away is much more abundant. V gene TRBV7-9 combines with J gene TRBJ2-7, with 9 bases matching TRBD1. CDR1 SEHNR and CDR2 FQNEAQ come from the germline V gene (reference sequence). This CDR3 has 16 amino acids. CDR3 nucleotides: TGTGTCAGCAGCTGGACGCCGGGACAGGGTCCCCCCGAGCAGTACTTC. Its translation: CVSSWTPGQGPPEQYF.

This clonotype occurred many times. The gene calls are TRBV7-2 and TRBJ1-2; 7 bases are shared with TRBD1. Trimming removed 3 bases from V and 3 bases from J; junction bases left unmatched: 1. Germline CDR1 reads SGHTA; CDR2 reads FQGNSA. The CDR3 runs 13 residues. This CDR3 is CASSFTGDYGYTF. The CDR3 DNA reads as TGTGCCAGCAGCTTCACAGGGGACTATGGCTACACCTTC.

Many counts were recorded for this clonotype. The rearrangement links TRBV28 to TRBJ1-5; D remains ambiguous. CDR1 is MDHEN and CDR2 is SYDVKM in the germline V gene. This CDR3 has 15 residues. The V gene lost 1 base and the J gene lost 0 bases, with 7 bases spanning the gap. The CDR3 sequence: CASSLSDGSNQPQHF. The CDR3 DNA reads TGTGCCAGCAGTTTATCAGACGGTAGCAATCAGCCCCAGCATTTT.

This clonotype was seen many times. The J gene is TRBJ2-5, the V gene TRBV7-9; 11 bases match TRBD1. This CDR3 spans 16 amino acids. Losses at the gene ends were 4 bases for V and 6 bases for J; bases not matched to a gene: 10. Germline loops: CDR1 SEHNR, CDR2 FQNEAQ (reference sequence). The CDR3 DNA is TGTGCCAGCAGCTCCCGGACAGGGGGCCCCCGGCAGACCCAGTACTTC. Residues: CASSSRTGGPRQTQYF.